This TCR beta chain stems from a study of identifying expanded T cells in peripheral blood. Data came from immunoSEQ multiplex PCR; TCRdb stores just in-frame clones and leaves some out. This table holds over 75,000 clones, around 88% found once. The sequenced sample consisted of blood. The TCR comes from a person between 18 and 69 years old in good health.

In DNA, the CDR3 is TGTGCCAGCAGCGCCAGGTCCGCGACCGGGGAGCTGTTTTTT. Translation gives CASSARSATGELFF. The rearrangement links TRBV9 to TRBJ2-2, with D unresolved. The germline V gene encodes CDR1 SGDLS and CDR2 YYNGEE. The CDR3 extends over 14 amino acids. Trimming cost V 3 bases and J 5 bases, with 11 bases left between them.